This is a list of T cell receptor beta chains from one sample in a study of molecular identifiers for immune sequencing clone quantification. Via MiXCR, TCRdb re-called the PCR reads, giving one row per CDR3 protein. Here the sample spans about 500,000 distinct CDR3 sequences, less than 30% being singletons. The material sequenced was naive CD8+ T cells from blood, with Jurkat cell RNA spiked in. These receptors were taken from a human donor in good health. Some libraries in this study had Jurkat cell RNA spiked in. Each CDR3 is given with its conserved first and last residue. Fields, in order: CDR3 protein, CDR3 DNA, J gene, CDR3 length, clone size, V gene, D gene. D genes are given only for firm matches. Size is stated for part of the rows, as once, few or many counts, or as a class when the clone is expanded.

CASRQTGGYNEQFF,TGTGCCAGCAGACAGACAGGGGGCTACAATGAGCAGTTCTTC,TRBJ2-1,14,few,TRBV12-3/TRBV12-4,TRBD1
CASSLVGPQGGGANVLTF,TGTGCCAGCAGCTTAGTAGGGCCCCAGGGTGGTGGGGCCAACGTCCTGACTTTC,TRBJ2-6,18,NA,TRBV7-9,NA
CASSLGAGYERYF,TGCGCCAGCAGCTTGGGTGCAGGTTACGAGCGGTACTTC,TRBJ2-7,13,NA,TRBV5-1,NA
CASSQEGPGHEQFF,TGCGCCAGCAGCCAAGAGGGCCCTGGGCATGAGCAGTTCTTC,TRBJ2-1,14,many,TRBV4-1,NA
CASSYSGQFYEQYF,TGTGCCAGCAGTTACTCCGGACAGTTCTACGAGCAGTACTTC,TRBJ2-7,14,many,TRBV6-2/TRBV6-3,NA
CASRAGGNTGELFF,TGTGCCAGCAGGGCGGGGGGTAACACCGGGGAGCTGTTTTTT,TRBJ2-2,14,NA,TRBV11-3,TRBD2
CSVSRQGSYNEQFF,TGCAGCGTATCGAGACAGGGCTCCTACAATGAGCAGTTCTTC,TRBJ2-1,14,few,TRBV29-1,TRBD1
CASSLFRGNYEQYF,TGTGCCAGCAGTTTATTTCGGGGGAACTACGAGCAGTACTTC,TRBJ2-7,14,few,TRBV27,NA
CASSVAYLNTEAFF,TGTGCCAGCAGCGTAGCTTATTTGAACACTGAAGCTTTCTTT,TRBJ1-1,14,few,TRBV9,NA
CASSYLAPQNTGELFF,TGTGCCAGCAGTTACTTGGCACCCCAAAACACCGGGGAGCTGTTTTTT,TRBJ2-2,16,few,TRBV6-2/TRBV6-3,NA
CASSSRRGNQETQYF,TGTGCCAGCAGTTCCCGGAGGGGGAACCAAGAGACCCAGTACTTC,TRBJ2-5,15,few,TRBV12-3/TRBV12-4,NA
CASTPQEGLWNIQYF,TGTGCCAGCACCCCGCAGGAGGGGCTCTGGAACATTCAGTACTTC,TRBJ2-4,15,many,TRBV12-3/TRBV12-4,NA
CASSLPGTDYEQHF,TGTGCCAGCAGCTTGCCCGGGACAGACTACGAGCAGCACTTC,TRBJ2-7,14,few,TRBV7-9,TRBD1
CASSQSRDSLYEQYF,TGCGCCAGCAGCCAGAGTAGGGACAGTCTCTACGAGCAGTACTTC,TRBJ2-7,15,few,TRBV4-3,TRBD1
CASSPPRGQPQHF,TGCGCCAGCTCCCCCCCCCGGGGTCAGCCCCAGCATTTT,TRBJ1-5,13,NA,TRBV4-1,NA
CASSKGQGAYNEQFF,TGTGCCAGCAGCAAAGGACAGGGGGCCTACAATGAGCAGTTCTTC,TRBJ2-1,15,NA,TRBV21-1,NA
CASSKVGRVKNIQYF,TGTGCCAGCAGCAAAGTAGGACGGGTAAAAAACATTCAGTACTTC,TRBJ2-4,15,many,TRBV21-1,NA
CASSPTGPRISGANVLTF,TGTGCCAGCAGTCCGACAGGCCCACGTATCTCTGGGGCCAACGTCCTGACTTTC,TRBJ2-6,18,many,TRBV28,NA
CASSQQGAPYGYTF,TGTGCCAGCAGCCAGCAAGGAGCTCCCTATGGCTACACCTTC,TRBJ1-2,14,many,TRBV3-1,NA
CASSPTTGRNTGELFF,TGTGCCAGCAGCCCCACCACGGGCAGGAACACCGGGGAGCTGTTTTTT,TRBJ2-2,16,NA,TRBV7-9,NA
CASSLLGTAGFYEQYF,TGTGCCAGCAGTTTGCTCGGGACAGCGGGGTTCTACGAGCAGTACTTC,TRBJ2-7,16,NA,TRBV27,NA
CAWSDRLSSDTQYF,TGTGCCTGGAGTGACAGGCTGAGCTCAGATACGCAGTATTTT,TRBJ2-3,14,few,TRBV30,NA
CSARLAEDTQYF,TGCAGTGCTAGACTAGCGGAAGATACGCAGTATTTT,TRBJ2-3,12,few,TRBV20-1,TRBD2
CASGFGNQPQHF,TGTGCCTCGGGGTTTGGCAATCAGCCCCAGCATTTT,TRBJ1-5,12,NA,TRBV19,NA
CASSLAFGGNSPLHF,TGTGCCAGCAGTTTAGCGTTTGGCGGGAATTCACCCCTCCACTTT,TRBJ1-6,15,many,TRBV27,NA
CASRETGLHPYEQYF,TGTGCCAGCAGGGAGACGGGACTGCACCCCTACGAGCAGTACTTC,TRBJ2-7,15,NA,TRBV6-1,NA
CSVEDLLPGKSSGNTIYF,TGCAGCGTTGAAGATCTTTTGCCGGGCAAATCCTCTGGAAACACCATATATTTT,TRBJ1-3,18,many,TRBV29-1,NA
CASTPPGVGTDTQYF,TGTGCCAGCACCCCCCCGGGAGTCGGCACAGATACGCAGTATTTT,TRBJ2-3,15,many,TRBV12-3/TRBV12-4,NA
CASSGAADTQYF,TGTGCCAGCTCCGGAGCTGCAGATACGCAGTATTTT,TRBJ2-3,12,many,TRBV6-2/TRBV6-3,NA
CAGSQTGLGTEAFF,TGTGCCGGCAGCCAAACGGGTCTTGGCACTGAAGCTTTCTTT,TRBJ1-1,14,few,TRBV3-1,NA
CASSFGQARSYEQYF,TGTGCCAGCAGCTTTGGACAGGCCCGCTCCTACGAGCAGTACTTC,TRBJ2-7,15,few,TRBV7-9,TRBD1
CSVEDLTAYGYTF,TGCAGCGTTGAAGATCTAACAGCCTATGGCTACACCTTC,TRBJ1-2,13,many,TRBV29-1,NA
CASSFMGTGTYTDTQYF,TGTGCCAGCAGTTTTATGGGGACAGGTACATACACAGATACGCAGTATTTT,TRBJ2-3,17,NA,TRBV27,TRBD1
CASSPGLAVTGELFF,TGTGCCAGCAGCCCAGGACTAGCGGTCACCGGGGAGCTGTTTTTT,TRBJ2-2,15,few,TRBV11-2,TRBD2
CAKHHNEGGTDYNEQFF,TGTGCCAAGCATCACAACGAAGGAGGGACAGATTACAATGAGCAGTTCTTC,TRBJ2-1,17,once,TRBV21-1,NA
CASSHSMRRGIFEQYF,TGCGCCAGCAGCCACAGCATGCGACGGGGGATATTCGAGCAGTACTTC,TRBJ2-7,16,NA,TRBV4-3,NA
CSPGGGAAETQYF,TGCAGCCCAGGGGGGGGGGCCGCAGAGACCCAGTACTTC,TRBJ2-5,13,NA,TRBV20-1,NA
CASSPGLVGNEQYF,TGTGCCAGCAGCCCCGGGCTAGTCGGGAACGAGCAGTACTTC,TRBJ2-7,14,NA,TRBV27,NA
CASSQETIGGNEEKLFF,TGTGCCAGCAGCCAAGAAACAATCGGAGGGAATGAAGAAAAACTGTTTTTT,TRBJ1-4,17,many,TRBV14,NA
CASSQTGLEETQYF,TGTGCCAGCAGCCAAACGGGACTAGAAGAGACCCAGTACTTC,TRBJ2-5,14,few,TRBV9,TRBD2
CASSRPGQGATYGYTEAFF,TGTGCCAGCTCACGTCCGGGACAGGGGGCGACTTATGGCTACACTGAAGCTTTCTTT,TRBJ1-1,19,few,TRBV18,TRBD1
CASSLVGTERAFF,TGTGCCAGCAGCTTAGTTGGGACAGAAAGGGCTTTCTTT,TRBJ1-1,13,few,TRBV11-2,TRBD1